These 26 T cell receptor beta chains were sequenced from one sample in a study of shared clonotypes between healthy human individuals. The assay was immunoSEQ multiplex PCR, and TCRdb's table has in-frame clones only and misses some. This table holds some 1,400,000 clones, more than 95% found once. Sample: naive CD4+ T cells sorted from blood. Documented subset: CD45RA+ positively selected. The receptors here all came from a man aged 30 to 45 in good health.

The gene calls are TRBV19 and TRBJ1-1; tentative D call: TRBD1 (5 bases). This CDR3 contains 12 residues. Trimming took off 3 bases at V and 7 bases at J, with 9 bases between the two ends. CDR1 and CDR2 from the germline V gene are LNHDA and SQIVND (reference sequence). CDR3 protein: CASSIRAGEAFF. In DNA, the CDR3 is TGTGCCAGTAGTATCAGGGCTGGTGAAGCTTTCTTT.

The rearrangement uses TRBV7-6 and TRBJ1-3; 8 bases align to TRBD1. CDR1 and CDR2 from the germline V gene are SGHVS and FNYEAQ. With 5 bases clipped from V and 0 bases from J, the junction kept 6 bases outside the gene matches. The CDR3 contains 16 residues. CDR3 residues: CASSQGQGSSGNTIYF. The CDR3 DNA is TGTGCCAGCAGCCAAGGACAGGGTTCCTCTGGAAACACCATATATTTT.

The CDR3 sequence: CASLQGASDTQYF. In DNA form, the CDR3 reads TGTGCCAGTCTACAGGGGGCCTCAGATACGCAGTATTTT. The chain recombines TRBV5-5 with TRBJ2-3; TRBD1 matches 9 bases. Unmatched junction bases numbered 5, after V lost 8 bases and J lost 4 bases. The germline V gene encodes CDR1 SGHKS and CDR2 YYEKEE (reference sequence). The CDR3 extends over 13 amino acids.

This chain links TRBV6-8 with TRBJ1-2, with D uncertain. Germline CDR1 and CDR2: MNHGY and SAAAGT. Trimming removed 8 bases at V and 4 bases at J, with 17 bases between. This CDR3 has 14 residues. The CDR3 here is CASPKTPNPYGYTF. CDR3 in DNA: TGTGCCAGCCCGAAAACTCCCAACCCCTATGGCTACACCTTC.

The chain combines TRBV12-5 with TRBJ2-1; 9 positions match TRBD2. V lost 4 bases and J lost 0; bases outside the gene matches: 7. This CDR3 is 17 amino acids long. CDR1 LGHNT and CDR2 FRNRAP come from the germline V gene. DNA of the CDR3: TGTGCTAGTGGTTCATCGGTTAGCGGGAGCTCCTACAATGAGCAGTTCTTC. This codes for CASGSSVSGSSYNEQFF.

The DNA for the CDR3 is TGTGCCAGCAGCTGGACAGGGGGAAATGAAAAACTGTTTTTT. Translating it yields CASSWTGGNEKLFF. The chain has TRBV7-9 and TRBJ1-4; 10 bases align to TRBD1. V trimming: 4 bases; J trimming: 5 bases; junction bases outside the gene matches: 1. The germline V gene encodes CDR1 SEHNR and CDR2 FQNEAQ (reference sequence). The CDR3 totals 14 residues.

The chain couples TRBV14 to TRBJ1-5; no reliable D call. Germline CDR1 reads SGHDN; CDR2 reads FVKESK. The CDR3 is made up of 13 amino acids. V lost 4 bases to trimming and J lost 7 bases, with 11 bases between them. The DNA for the CDR3 is TGTGCCAGCAGCCCGGCAGGAGGACAGCCCCAGCATTTT. Residues: CASSPAGGQPQHF. Using reference TRBV14 and TRBJ1-5 for the parts outside the CDR3, the full variable domain is EAGVTQFPSHSVIEKGQTVTLRCDPISGHDNLYWYRRVMGKEIKFLLHFVKESKQDESGMPNNRFLAERTGGTYSTLKVQPAELEDSGVYFCASSPAGGQPQHFGDGTRLSIL.

The J gene is TRBJ2-7, the V gene TRBV18; D ambiguous. The CDR3 is made up of 14 amino acids. Germline CDR1 KGHSH, CDR2 LQKENI. The germline V and J ends were trimmed by 4 bases and 3 bases, with 13 bases remaining between them. CDR3 sequence: CASSLKDGYYEQYF. In DNA form, the CDR3 reads TGTGCCAGCTCACTGAAGGACGGCTACTACGAGCAGTACTTC.

The chain couples TRBV5-4 to TRBJ2-1; perhaps D is TRBD1 or TRBD2 (5 bases each). Germline V CDR1 and CDR2: SGHNT, YYREEE (reference sequence). V was shortened by 0 bases and J by 8 bases, with 15 bases between the two germline ends. This CDR3 spans 15 amino acids. The CDR3: CASSLGRDPRDEQFF. The DNA of the CDR3 is TGTGCCAGCAGCTTGGGCAGGGACCCCCGGGATGAGCAGTTCTTC. The variable domain in full, completed from reference TRBV5-4 and TRBJ2-1, reads ETGVTQSPTHLIKTRGQQVTLRCSSQSGHNTVSWYQQALGQGPQFIFQYYREEENGRGNFPPRFSGLQFPNYSSELNVNALELDDSALYLCASSLGRDPRDEQFFGPGTRLTVL.

The genes are TRBV13 and TRBJ2-7, with D maybe TRBD2 (5 bases). The germline CDR1 and CDR2 sequences are PRHDT and FYEKMQ (reference sequence). The CDR3 spans 14 residues. Trimming cost V 1 base and J 6 bases, with 13 bases left between them. CDR3 sequence: CASSLVSGGAEQYF. As DNA, the CDR3 is TGTGCCAGCAGCTTAGTTTCAGGAGGCGCCGAGCAGTACTTC.

This clone was seen once. This rearrangement joins TRBV19 to TRBJ2-1; 13 nucleotides match TRBD2. Germline CDR1 LNHDA, CDR2 SQIVND (reference sequence). This CDR3 region has 19 residues. Trimming removed 6 bases from V and 0 bases from J; junction bases left unmatched: 11. The CDR3 region is CASSRPGTSGTSSYNEQFF. The CDR3 DNA reads TGTGCCAGTAGCCGCCCCGGGACTAGCGGGACGAGCTCCTACAATGAGCAGTTCTTC.

The chain has TRBV10-1 and TRBJ2-7; D remains unclear. Germline CDR1 WNHNN, CDR2 SYGVQD (reference sequence). V lost 2 bases to trimming and J lost 6 bases, with 14 bases between them. The length of the CDR3 is 14 residues. The CDR3 DNA reads as TGCGCCAGCAGTGAGCTGGTCAGTCGGAGCGAGCAGTACTTC. Its protein product is CASSELVSRSEQYF.

The chain recombines TRBV7-9 with TRBJ2-7, with D perhaps TRBD2 (5 bases). Trimming left V 4 bases short and J 7 bases short, with 17 bases between. Germline loops: CDR1 SEHNR, CDR2 FQNEAQ (reference sequence). The CDR3 covers 14 residues. The CDR3 region has the DNA TGTGCCAGCAGCTCAGACCCGCCTACGGGGGAGCAGTACTTC. Residues: CASSSDPPTGEQYF.

The chain recombines TRBV9 with TRBJ2-1, with TRBD2 matching over 11 bases. The CDR3 is 16 amino acids. Germline loops: CDR1 SGDLS, CDR2 YYNGEE. V lost 6 bases to trimming and J lost 7 bases; unmatched junction nucleotides: 12. The DNA for the CDR3 is TGTGCCAGCACCAAACTAGCGGGAGTAAGCGCAAATGAGCAGTTCTTC. It codes for CASTKLAGVSANEQFF.

This chain joins TRBV27 and TRBJ1-2; no firm D call. The CDR3 runs 13 residues. Trimming cost V 4 bases and J 7 bases, with 13 bases left between them. Germline values: CDR1 MNHEY, CDR2 SMNVEV (reference sequence). CDR3 in DNA: TGTGCCAGCAGTTCGGGAAGACGGACTGGCTACACCTTC. It codes for CASSSGRRTGYTF.

This chain links TRBV5-1 with TRBJ2-3, with 7 bases aligning to TRBD1. Germline CDR1 and CDR2: SGHRS and YFSETQ. The V and J ends lost 7 bases and 3 bases, in that order; junction bases with no gene match: 8. The CDR3 is made up of 14 amino acids. Written as DNA, the CDR3 is TGCGCCAGCCGCCCCACAGGGGCGACAGATACGCAGTATTTT. Its protein product is CASRPTGATDTQYF.

This chain joins TRBV9 and TRBJ2-5; 7 nucleotides agree with TRBD2. The V gene end was trimmed by 0 bases and the J gene end by 8 bases; junction bases not matched to a gene: 10. Germline V gene data show CDR1 as SGDLS and CDR2 as YYNGEE. The CDR3 runs to 15 residues. Written as DNA, the CDR3 is TGTGCCAGCAGCGTAGGTCTAGCGGCCCAAGTCACCCAGTACTTC. Translation gives CASSVGLAAQVTQYF.

This clone was counted a single time. This specimen includes other DNA sequences encoding the same CDR3. J is TRBJ2-5 and V is TRBV5-1, with TRBD1 matching 10 bases. This CDR3 contains 15 residues. Germline assignment: CDR1 SGHRS and CDR2 YFSETQ. Germline trimming cut 4 bases from V and 5 bases from J; bases unmatched to any gene: 8. Here the CDR3 reads CASSLLGTGEETQYF. The CDR3 DNA reads as TGCGCCAGCAGCCTCTTAGGGACAGGGGAGGAGACCCAGTACTTC.

The CDR3 bases are TGTGCCAGCAGCTCCGGGCCCGTTTACGAGCAGTACTTC. Protein sequence: CASSSGPVYEQYF. This chain links TRBV5-4 with TRBJ2-7, with D uncertain. The length of the CDR3 is 13 residues. The germline gives CDR1 SGHNT, CDR2 YYREEE (reference sequence). V lost 3 bases, J lost 4 bases, and 11 bases lay in between.

The rearrangement joins TRBV5-5 to TRBJ1-2; D is unclear. CDR1 is SGHKS, CDR2 YYEKEE, per germline (reference sequence). V was cut by 3 bases and J by 2 bases, with 11 bases left in between. This CDR3 has 14 amino acids. In DNA, the CDR3 is TGTGCCAGCAGCTCTGGCGATCAGAACTATGGCTACACCTTC. Translation: CASSSGDQNYGYTF. Full variable domain (remainder filled in from reference TRBV5-5 and TRBJ1-2): DAGVTQSPTHLIKTRGQQVTLRCSPISGHKSVSWYQQVLGQGPQFIFQYYEKEERGRGNFPDRFSARQFPNYSSELNVNALLLGDSALYLCASSSGDQNYGYTFGSGTRLTVV.

This rearrangement joins TRBV29-1 to TRBJ2-1; the D is unclear. Germline CDR1 is SQVTM and CDR2 is ANQGSEA. The CDR3 is made up of 13 amino acids. V was cut by 4 bases and J by 7 bases, with 14 bases left in between. CDR3 sequence reads: CSVGLLVVNEQFF. The CDR3 nucleotides are TGCAGCGTTGGGCTCCTCGTTGTTAATGAGCAGTTCTTC.

The chain is built from TRBV29-1 and TRBJ1-2; weak D call: TRBD1 (5 bases). The CDR3 contains 14 residues. Germline V CDR1 and CDR2: SQVTM, ANQGSEA. Trimming removed 2 bases from V and 3 bases from J, with 13 bases in between. CDR3 protein: CSVELEGPDYGYTF. Written as DNA, the CDR3 is TGCAGCGTTGAATTGGAGGGACCAGACTATGGCTACACCTTC. The full variable domain, its missing parts supplied by reference TRBV29-1 and TRBJ1-2, is SAVISQKPSRDICQRGTSLTIQCQVDSQVTMMFWYRQQPGQSLTLIATANQGSEATYESGFVIDKFPISRPNLTFSTLTVSNMSPEDSSIYLCSVELEGPDYGYTFGSGTRLTVV.

V usage is TRBV4-3 and J usage is TRBJ2-7; either TRBD1 or TRBD2 may supply D (5 bases each). V was trimmed by 2 bases and J by 3 bases, leaving 8 bases between them. Looked up from germline, CDR1 is LGHNA and CDR2 is YSLEER. The CDR3 runs 13 residues. CDR3 coding DNA: TGCGCCAGCAGCCAAACAGGAGGCTACGAGCAGTACTTC. Protein product: CASSQTGGYEQYF.

This clone was found once. The V and J genes are TRBV11-2 and TRBJ2-3, with 12 bases fitting TRBD2. J lost 0 bases, V lost 5 bases, and 6 bases had no gene match. CDR3 length equals 17 residues. Germline CDR1 and CDR2: SGHAT and FQNNGV. The chain's CDR3 is CASSLRTSGISTDTQYF. CDR3 DNA: TGTGCCAGCAGCCTCCGGACTAGCGGGATTAGCACAGATACGCAGTATTTT.

Concerning this clone itself: A read error is possible here, since a much larger clone lies one base away. V usage is TRBV25-1 and J usage is TRBJ2-3; TRBD1 matches at 8 bases. The V segment lost 3 bases and the J segment 1 base; nucleotides outside the gene matches: 3. This CDR3 comprises 15 residues. Germline V gene sequence: CDR1 MGHDK, CDR2 SYGVNS. This chain's CDR3 is CASSEVTGGTDTQYF. CDR3 DNA: TGTGCCAGCAGTGAGGTGACAGGGGGCACAGATACGCAGTATTTT.

CDR3 protein: CSARSGSKLFF. CDR3 nucleotide sequence: TGCAGTGCTAGAAGTGGGTCTAAACTGTTTTTT. The chain combines TRBV20-1 with TRBJ1-4; D is unresolved. The V end lost 2 bases, the J end lost 11 bases, and 9 bases lay between the germline ends. The CDR3 spans 11 residues. Germline-derived CDR1 and CDR2 are DFQATT and SNEGSKA (reference sequence).